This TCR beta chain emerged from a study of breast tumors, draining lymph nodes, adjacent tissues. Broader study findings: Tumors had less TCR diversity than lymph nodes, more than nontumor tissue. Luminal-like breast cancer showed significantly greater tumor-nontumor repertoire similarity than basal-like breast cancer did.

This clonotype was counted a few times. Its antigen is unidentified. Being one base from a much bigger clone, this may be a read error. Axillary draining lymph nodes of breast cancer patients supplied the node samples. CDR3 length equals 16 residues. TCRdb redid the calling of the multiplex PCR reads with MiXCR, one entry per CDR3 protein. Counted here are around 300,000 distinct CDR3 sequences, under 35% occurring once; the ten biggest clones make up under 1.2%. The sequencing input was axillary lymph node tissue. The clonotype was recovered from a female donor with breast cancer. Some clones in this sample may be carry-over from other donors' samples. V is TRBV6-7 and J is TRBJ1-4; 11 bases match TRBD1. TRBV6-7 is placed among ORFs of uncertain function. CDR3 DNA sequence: TGTGCCAGCAGTCACTCTACCGGGACAGGGGGTGAAAAACTGTTTTTT. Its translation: CASSHSTGTGGEKLFF.